This TCR beta chain emerged from a study of cytomegalovirus exposure and HLA in healthy donors. Primers for the PCR totalled 60 Vbeta and 13 Jbeta. Original data processing: A later analysis tallied 80 million or so unique TCR beta chains, about 11 million of them shared. Produced via immunoSEQ multiplex PCR; TCRdb's table is partial and in-frame only. V and J calls and clone size follow that table, whereas D and trimming were derived from the DNA. Among about 76,000 clones listed, around three quarters were seen once. V was pared by 4 bases and J by 2 bases, with 9 bases of the junction left unmatched. CDR1 is SGHRS, CDR2 YFSETQ, per germline. The CDR3 runs 16 residues.

This sequence joins TRBV5-1 and TRBJ2-3; 8 bases line up with TRBD2. Sequencing used PBMCs. The TCR sequence derives from a male donor in good health and CMV-seropositive. The CDR3 sequence is CASSPRRAGATDTQYF. CDR3 nucleotides: TGCGCCAGCAGCCCCAGGCGAGCGGGGGCCACAGATACGCAGTATTTT.